These T cell receptor beta chains were read from a single sample in a study of neurological immune-mediated disorders. TCRdb re-called the 5' RACE reads through MiXCR, storing one row per CDR3 protein. The table lists 100,000 or so distinct CDR3 sequences, roughly 3.5% of them singletons, with around 5.5% in the top ten. The sample taken for sequencing was PBMCs. These receptors all come from a young woman with multiple sclerosis. Each CDR3 is given with its conserved first and last residue. D genes are given only for firm matches. The size field is filled for only some rows; it gives once, few, many or a size class.

>many|TRBV5-1|TRBJ2-2|16|-
CASSLGTKTNTGELFF
TGCGCCAGCAGCTTGGGGACAAAGACGAACACCGGGGAGCTGTTTTTT
>many|TRBV15|TRBJ1-1|18|-
CATSRDRGGSARNTEAFF
TGTGCCACCAGCAGAGATCGGGGGGGCTCGGCGAGGAACACTGAAGCTTTCTTT
>many|TRBV7-9|TRBJ1-2|13|-
CASSNGGYGGYTF
TGTGCCAGCAGCAACGGGGGTTACGGCGGCTACACCTTC
>many|TRBV14|TRBJ1-1|14|-
CASSQGPGDTEAFF
TGTGCCAGCAGCCAAGGCCCGGGGGACACTGAAGCTTTCTTT
>many|TRBV10-3|TRBJ2-5|13|-
CAISESFQETQYF
TGTGCCATCAGTGAGTCGTTCCAAGAGACCCAGTACTTC
>many|TRBV9|TRBJ2-7|16|-
CASSSPRGQGRNEQYF
TGTGCCAGCAGCTCACCTAGAGGCCAAGGGCGGAACGAGCAGTACTTC
>many|TRBV21-1|TRBJ2-5|17|-
CASSKFVRLAGGETQYF
TGTGCCAGCAGCAAATTTGTAAGGCTAGCGGGAGGGGAGACCCAGTACTTC
>many|TRBV6-5|TRBJ2-1|11|-
CASWGIGGQFF
TGTGCCAGCTGGGGGATTGGGGGGCAGTTCTTC
>many|TRBV5-1|TRBJ1-1|17|-
CASSLWPGTGMNTEAFF
TGCGCCAGCAGCTTGTGGCCTGGGACGGGCATGAACACTGAAGCTTTCTTT
>many|TRBV15|TRBJ1-1|16|TRBD1
CATSYFDRGPGTEAFF
TGTGCCACCAGCTACTTCGACAGGGGGCCGGGTACTGAAGCTTTCTTT
>many|TRBV10-3|TRBJ1-2|15|-
CAISESADPNYGYTF
TGTGCCATCAGTGAGTCGGCAGATCCTAACTATGGCTACACCTTC
>many|TRBV5-1|TRBJ1-1|14|-
CASSSEGDFTEAFF
TGCGCCAGCAGCTCGGAGGGAGATTTTACTGAAGCTTTCTTT
>many|TRBV20-1|TRBJ1-5|13|-
CSANQNRYQPQHF
TGCAGTGCTAACCAAAATAGGTATCAGCCCCAGCATTTT
>many|TRBV20-1|TRBJ2-2|16|TRBD2
CSARDLASGRNGELFF
TGCAGTGCTAGAGATCTGGCTAGCGGGAGGAACGGGGAGCTGTTTTTT
>many|TRBV11-2|TRBJ2-1|15|TRBD1
CASTQGDLGSNEQFF
TGTGCCAGCACCCAGGGGGATCTAGGTTCCAATGAGCAGTTCTTC
>many|TRBV12-3/TRBV12-4|TRBJ2-3|19|TRBD2
CASSLALSGGAIGTDTQYF
TGTGCCAGCAGTTTAGCGCTCAGCGGGGGGGCCATAGGAACAGATACGCAGTATTTT
>many|TRBV14|TRBJ2-1|15|-
CASSPTDPPYNEQFF
TGTGCCAGCAGCCCTACCGATCCCCCCTACAATGAGCAGTTCTTC
>few|TRBV12-3/TRBV12-4|TRBJ2-1|11|-
CASSLGNSQFF
TGTGCCAGCAGTTTAGGGAACTCGCAGTTCTTC
>many|TRBV5-1|TRBJ1-1|15|TRBD1
CASSSPGQGHTEAFF
TGCGCCAGCAGCTCCCCGGGACAGGGCCACACTGAAGCTTTCTTT
>many|TRBV7-9|TRBJ1-1|16|TRBD1
CASRPTGGKRYTEAFF
TGTGCCAGCAGGCCAACAGGGGGCAAGCGGTACACTGAAGCTTTCTTT
>many|TRBV5-1|TRBJ2-7|14|TRBD1
CASSATGTGDEQYF
TGCGCCAGCAGCGCAACCGGGACAGGGGACGAGCAGTACTTC
>many|TRBV28|TRBJ1-2|14|TRBD1
CASTPTGANYGYTF
TGTGCCAGCACCCCAACAGGGGCTAACTATGGCTACACCTTC
>-|TRBV19|TRBJ2-7|13|TRBD2
CASGPLAGAEQYF
TGTGCCAGTGGGCCTTTAGCGGGAGCCGAGCAGTACTTC
>few|TRBV7-6|TRBJ1-4|18|TRBD1
CASSLVLGQGAANEKLFF
TGTGCCAGCAGCTTAGTCTTGGGACAGGGGGCTGCTAATGAAAAACTGTTTTTT
>many|TRBV6-2/TRBV6-3|TRBJ2-7|12|-
CASSGNTWEQYF
TGTGCCAGCAGTGGCAACACCTGGGAGCAGTACTTC
>many|TRBV7-9|TRBJ1-4|15|-
CASSPSGGDNEKLFF
TGTGCCAGCAGCCCGTCCGGGGGAGATAATGAAAAACTGTTTTTT
>-|TRBV7-6|TRBJ2-7|14|TRBD2
CASSRSSGPYEQYF
TGTGCCAGCAGCCGATCTAGCGGACCCTACGAGCAGTACTTC
>many|TRBV18|TRBJ2-5|14|-
CASSLVGGEETQYF
TGTGCCAGCTCACTGGTCGGGGGCGAAGAGACCCAGTACTTC
>many|TRBV4-1|TRBJ1-3|16|-
CASSQDRGLSGNTIYF
TGCGCCAGCAGCCAAGATAGGGGTCTTTCCGGAAACACCATATATTTT
>many|TRBV28|TRBJ2-1|13|-
CASSEAGPNEQFF
TGTGCCAGCAGCGAAGCGGGTCCCAATGAGCAGTTCTTC
>many|TRBV7-9|TRBJ1-2|21|-
CASSLGTSTGRRGMANYGYTF
TGTGCCAGCAGCTTAGGAACATCGACCGGACGGCGGGGTATGGCTAACTATGGCTACACCTTC
>-|TRBV10-3|TRBJ2-5|13|TRBD2
CAISGGGRETQYF
TGTGCCATCAGTGGGGGAGGGAGGGAGACCCAGTACTTC
>many|TRBV20-1|TRBJ1-1|12|-
CSARDQVGSAFF
TGCAGTGCTAGAGATCAGGTGGGCTCGGCTTTCTTT
>many|TRBV6-5|TRBJ2-2|16|TRBD1
CASRRAGTGGTGELFF
TGTGCCAGCAGACGAGCTGGGACAGGGGGCACCGGGGAGCTGTTTTTT
>many|TRBV20-1|TRBJ1-3|11|-
CSGSWSNTIYF
TGCAGTGGGAGCTGGTCAAACACCATATATTTT
>many|TRBV20-1|TRBJ1-5|13|-
CSARRDANQPQHF
TGCAGTGCTAGACGGGACGCCAATCAGCCCCAGCATTTT
>many|TRBV5-1|TRBJ2-1|14|TRBD2
CASSLGLALHEQFF
TGCGCCAGCAGCTTGGGACTAGCGCTTCATGAGCAGTTCTTC
>many|TRBV20-1|TRBJ2-5|17|-
CSARDPYLTSRGSGGYF
TGCAGTGCTAGAGATCCTTACTTGACTAGCAGGGGAAGTGGAGGGTACTTC
>many|TRBV9|TRBJ1-2|15|-
CASGGMNSPGSGYTF
TGTGCCAGCGGAGGGATGAACAGCCCGGGTTCTGGCTACACCTTC
>many|TRBV29-1|TRBJ2-2|12|-
CSVYRNTGELFF
TGCAGCGTTTACAGGAACACCGGGGAGCTGTTTTTT
>-|TRBV12-3/TRBV12-4|TRBJ2-1|14|TRBD2
CASSSRLADNEQFF
TGTGCCAGCAGTTCCAGACTAGCAGACAATGAGCAGTTCTTC
>many|TRBV14|TRBJ1-1|15|TRBD1
CASSQFQGVNTEAFF
TGTGCCAGCAGCCAGTTCCAGGGGGTGAACACTGAAGCTTTCTTT
>many|TRBV7-6|TRBJ1-2|12|-
CASSSWTAGYTF
TGTGCCAGCAGCTCTTGGACAGCAGGCTACACCTTC
>many|TRBV7-9|TRBJ2-1|14|-
CASSSPSSYNEQFF
TGTGCCAGCAGCTCCCCAAGCTCCTACAATGAGCAGTTCTTC
>many|TRBV4-3|TRBJ2-1|17|-
CASSQDWAMSSYNEQFF
TGCGCCAGCAGCCAAGATTGGGCGATGAGCTCCTACAATGAGCAGTTCTTC
>many|TRBV4-1|TRBJ2-2|18|TRBD2
CASSQDPTGGTNTGELFF
TGCGCCAGCAGCCAAGATCCGACGGGGGGAACGAACACCGGGGAGCTGTTTTTT
>many|TRBV16|TRBJ2-7|16|-
CASSVEGASNPYEQYF
TGTGCCAGCAGCGTGGAGGGGGCCTCGAACCCCTACGAGCAGTACTTC
>many|TRBV20-1|TRBJ1-3|14|-
CSARVHNSGNTIYF
TGCAGTGCTAGAGTTCACAACTCTGGAAACACCATATATTTT
>many|TRBV11-2|TRBJ1-1|16|-
CASSLVARAGNTEAFF
TGTGCCAGCAGCTTAGTCGCACGGGCGGGGAACACTGAAGCTTTCTTT
>-|TRBV25-1|TRBJ2-7|15|TRBD1
CASSTPGTGGNEQYF
TGTGCCAGCAGTACCCCCGGGACAGGGGGAAACGAGCAGTACTTC
>-|TRBV7-2|TRBJ2-2|16|TRBD2
CASSRGLAGVTGELFF
TGTGCCAGCAGCAGGGGACTAGCGGGAGTAACCGGGGAGCTGTTTTTT
>many|TRBV9|TRBJ2-1|17|TRBD2
CASSVRLAGGLGNEQFF
TGTGCCAGCAGCGTCCGACTAGCGGGAGGCCTAGGGAATGAGCAGTTCTTC
>many|TRBV28|TRBJ1-2|13|-
CASSHRENYGYTF
TGTGCCAGCAGCCACAGGGAAAACTATGGCTACACCTTC
>many|TRBV7-9|TRBJ1-1|16|TRBD1
CASSVDRAGIDTEAFF
TGTGCCAGCAGCGTGGACAGGGCCGGAATCGACACTGAAGCTTTCTTT
>many|TRBV7-9|TRBJ2-1|15|TRBD2
CASSQPGLAYNEQFF
TGTGCCAGCAGCCAACCGGGACTAGCCTACAATGAGCAGTTCTTC
>many|TRBV5-1|TRBJ2-3|13|-
CASSPDKPDTQYF
TGCGCCAGCAGCCCGGACAAGCCAGATACGCAGTATTTT
>many|TRBV28|TRBJ2-3|15|-
CASSLETISTDTQYF
TGTGCCAGCAGTTTAGAAACCATTAGCACAGATACGCAGTATTTT
>many|TRBV6-5|TRBJ2-2|16|-
CASSYSPSSDTGELFF
TGTGCCAGCAGTTACTCGCCGTCATCCGACACCGGGGAGCTGTTTTTT
>many|TRBV28|TRBJ2-7|15|TRBD2
CASSSNGLADYEQYF
TGTGCCAGCAGTTCAAACGGACTAGCGGACTACGAGCAGTACTTC